This note documents a single TCR beta chain sequence. Its antigen is still unknown. This sample is drawn from a study of brain T cells in children with intractable seizures. General study findings and limits: Pre- and post-surgery blood differed in depth, so pre-surgery absences may be undersampling. Viral specificity was inferred only from CDR3 similarity; HCMV serostatus was unknown.

Time point: blood from clinic visit 5 months post-surgery; TSC patient then seizure free. Here immunoSEQ multiplex PCR was the method, and the copy in TCRdb shows in-frame clones only, minus some. The sample carries about 350,000 clones, over 90% recorded once. The clonotype was recovered from a boy in the first two years of life with tuberous sclerosis and intractable seizures. Material: peripheral blood, obtained around 5 months after surgery.

The CDR3 nucleotides are TGCGCCAGCAGCTTGGGACATGAGGACCTCTCTGGGGCCAACGTCCTGACTTTC. Protein: CASSLGHEDLSGANVLTF. The chain joins TRBV5-1 to TRBJ2-6; D is uncertain. Germline assignment: CDR1 SGHRS and CDR2 YFSETQ. The V end was cut by 0 bases, the J end by 0 bases, with 13 bases between. The CDR3 extends over 18 amino acids.